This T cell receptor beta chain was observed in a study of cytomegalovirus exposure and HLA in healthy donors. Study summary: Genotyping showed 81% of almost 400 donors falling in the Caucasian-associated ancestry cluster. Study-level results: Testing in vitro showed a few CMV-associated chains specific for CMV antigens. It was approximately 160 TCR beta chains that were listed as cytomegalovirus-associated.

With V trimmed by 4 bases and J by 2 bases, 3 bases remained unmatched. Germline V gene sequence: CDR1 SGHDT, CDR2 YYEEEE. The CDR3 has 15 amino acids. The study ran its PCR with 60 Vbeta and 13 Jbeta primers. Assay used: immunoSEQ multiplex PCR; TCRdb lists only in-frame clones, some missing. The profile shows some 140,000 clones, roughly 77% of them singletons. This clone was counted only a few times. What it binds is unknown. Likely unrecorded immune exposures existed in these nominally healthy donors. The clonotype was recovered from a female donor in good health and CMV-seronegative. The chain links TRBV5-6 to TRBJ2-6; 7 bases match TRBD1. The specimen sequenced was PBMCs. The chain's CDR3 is CASSLRGPGANVLTF. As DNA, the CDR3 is TGTGCCAGCAGCCTAAGGGGGCCTGGGGCCAACGTCCTGACTTTC.